A single sample gave rise to the 4 T cell receptor beta chains below, sequenced in a study of T cell responses to AZD1222 COVID-19 vaccine. Measured with immunoSEQ multiplex PCR; TCRdb has only the in-frame clones, and not every one. The table lists 150,000 or so clones, roughly nine tenths of them singletons. The sequences come from peripheral blood, collected on day 0 of AZD1222 vaccination. These receptors all stem from an adult in good health.

This chain links TRBV6-1 with TRBJ1-1; D uncertain. Looked up from germline, CDR1 is MNHNS and CDR2 is SASEGT. V dropped 2 bases and J dropped 0 bases, with 10 bases sitting between them. This CDR3 is built from 15 residues. Here the CDR3 reads CASSERAVLNTEAFF. The CDR3 DNA follows: TGTGCCAGCAGTGAAAGGGCAGTCTTGAACACTGAAGCTTTCTTT.

The genes are TRBV20-1 and TRBJ1-1, with D perhaps matching TRBD1 (5 bases). This CDR3 has 9 residues. Germline V lookup: CDR1 DFQATT, CDR2 SNEGSKA (reference sequence). The V end lost 6 bases, the J end lost 11 bases, and 10 bases lay between the germline ends. CDR3 in amino acids: CSAKAGAFF. The CDR3 nucleotides are TGCAGTGCCAAGGCAGGGGCTTTCTTT.

The chain uses TRBV29-1 and TRBJ2-3; TRBD2 agrees at 12 bases. Germline values: CDR1 SQVTM, CDR2 ANQGSEA. The length of the CDR3 is 16 residues. Trimming cost V 6 bases and J 4 bases; bases outside gene matches: 11. CDR3 sequence: CSVTFGLAGSADTQYF. The CDR3 DNA reads TGCAGCGTCACATTCGGACTAGCGGGATCGGCAGATACGCAGTATTTT.

V gene TRBV9 combines with J gene TRBJ1-6; no firm D call. CDR1 is SGDLS and CDR2 is YYNGEE in the germline V gene. Trimming shortened V by 0 bases and J by 6 bases, and 10 bases separated the two germline ends. The CDR3 sequence is 15 residues long. The CDR3 sequence is CASSVGPNGNSPLHF. Here the CDR3 DNA reads TGTGCCAGCAGCGTAGGCCCTAATGGTAATTCACCCCTCCACTTT.